This TCR beta chain is drawn from a study of T cells in Graves' hyperthyroidism and ophthalmopathy. Study background: Once the initial diagnosis was made, peripheral blood was obtained before any treatment. General observations from the study: Using 13 V-J features, a model discriminated ophthalmopathy from stable hyperthyroidism.

CDR1 and CDR2 from the germline V gene are MDHEN and SYDVKM. V was shortened by 11 bases and J by 7 bases, with 17 bases between the two germline ends. The CDR3 length is 12 residues. Stability of Graves' hyperthyroidism was defined as absent ophthalmopathy progression within 18 months. Fresh peripheral blood, 9.5 to 10 ml of it, supplied the PBMCs. This clonotype was observed at least ten times. Its antigen is currently unknown. Amplified TCR beta CDR3 regions derived from RNA transcripts. Initially, a first-round RT-PCR of the TCR CDR3 employed the HTBI primer set. TCRdb recomputed calls from the multiplex PCR reads with MiXCR, one row per CDR3 protein. Of 350,000 to 450,000 distinct CDR3 sequences in the sample, about 15% were seen once.

The chain carries TRBV28 and TRBJ1-2; unclear D gene. Material: blood. The TCR originated in a woman aged 55-69 years with Graves' hyperthyroidism. The CDR3 loop is CASWSEISGYTF. The CDR3 DNA reads as TGTGCCTCCTGGAGCGAGATCAGTGGCTACACCTTC.